These 18 T cell receptor beta chains originate from one sample sequenced in a study of blood T cell repertoires in COVID-19. The method was immunoSEQ multiplex PCR; TCRdb's version includes in-frame clones alone and lacks a portion of them. This repertoire shows just over 150,000 clones, about 80% found once; its top ten account for under 0.75%. The sequenced sample consisted of peripheral blood. Every receptor here comes from a man between 60 and 70 years old with acute or convalescent COVID-19.

This clone appeared once. V and J are TRBV7-2 and TRBJ2-2, with a possible D match to TRBD2 (6 bases). Germline V gene sequence: CDR1 SGHTA, CDR2 FQGNSA. The CDR3 spans 16 residues. Trimming removed 6 bases at V and 2 bases at J, with 16 bases between. This CDR3 reads CASSPSGPPNTGELFF. The CDR3 nucleotides read TGTGCCAGCAGTCCCAGCGGGCCCCCTAACACCGGGGAGCTGTTTTTT.

The V and J genes are TRBV28 and TRBJ1-4, with TRBD1 matching over 10 bases. Trimming removed 7 bases from V and 0 bases from J; junction bases left unmatched: 11. The CDR3 is 18 residues long. Germline V gene sequence: CDR1 MDHEN, CDR2 SYDVKM. The CDR3 DNA is TGTGCCAGCATCCCGGGACAGGGGCCCTTTGCAACTAATGAAAAACTGTTTTTT. Translated, it gives CASIPGQGPFATNEKLFF.

V usage is TRBV30 and J usage is TRBJ2-5; possibly TRBD1 for D (6 bases). Deletions cut 4 bases from V and 7 bases from J, with 28 bases between. The germline CDR1 and CDR2 sequences are GTSNPN and SVGIG (reference sequence). CDR3 length: 17 residues. The CDR3 nucleotides are TGTGCCTGGAACAGGGTAGGGCAGCGTTCGGGCCGGGGGACCCAGTACTTC. It translates to CAWNRVGQRSGRGTQYF. The variable domain in full, completed from reference TRBV30 and TRBJ2-5, reads SQTIHQWPATLVQPVGSPLSLECTVEGTSNPNLYWYRQAAGRGLQLLFYSVGIGQISSEVPQNLSASRPQDRQFILSSKKLLLSDSGFYLCAWNRVGQRSGRGTQYFGPGTRLLVL.

The chain couples TRBV19 to TRBJ2-2, with 11 bases lining up with TRBD2. Trimming removed 9 bases from V and 7 bases from J; junction bases left unmatched: 7. The CDR3 contains 14 residues. Looked up from germline, CDR1 is LNHDA and CDR2 is SQIVND (reference sequence). CDR3 amino acids: CASRLAGFGGELFF. The CDR3 region has the DNA TGTGCCAGCCGACTAGCGGGGTTCGGCGGGGAGCTGTTTTTT.

The genes are TRBV7-9 and TRBJ2-7, with 10 positions matching TRBD2. CDR1 and CDR2 (germline): SEHNR, FQNEAQ (reference sequence). This CDR3 has 16 amino acids. Trimming took 5 bases from V and 5 from J; bases not matched to a gene: 12. The CDR3 here is CASSPRGASGSNEQYF. DNA of the CDR3: TGTGCCAGCAGCCCAAGAGGGGCTAGCGGGAGTAACGAGCAGTACTTC.

The chain has TRBV19 and TRBJ1-5; 8 bases agree with TRBD1. Germline trimming cut 4 bases from V and 6 bases from J; bases unmatched to any gene: 8. Per the germline V gene, CDR1 is LNHDA and CDR2 is SQIVND (reference sequence). This CDR3 has 15 amino acids. The CDR3 here is CASSTGQGSFQPQHF. The CDR3 region has the DNA TGTGCCAGTAGTACCGGACAGGGATCATTTCAGCCCCAGCATTTT.

In this sample, this clone turned up a few times. V gene TRBV3-1 (or the pseudogene TRBV3-2) combines with J gene TRBJ2-7; maybe TRBD2 (6 bases). The length of the CDR3 is 14 residues. The ends were cut back, 4 bases at V and 3 bases at J, with 13 bases in the middle. The V gene's germline CDR1 is LGHDT and CDR2 YNNKEL (reference sequence). This chain's CDR3 is CASSPTGRYYEQYF. CDR3 nucleotides: TGTGCCAGCAGCCCCACGGGGAGGTACTACGAGCAGTACTTC.

V and J are TRBV5-1 and TRBJ2-5; TRBD1 aligns across 9 bases. V lost 4 bases to trimming and J lost 2 bases; unmatched junction nucleotides: 6. This CDR3 is built from 15 residues. Germline V gives CDR1 SGHRS, CDR2 YFSETQ. The CDR3 DNA sequence: TGCGCCAGCAGCCCGGGGGACAGGGTACAAGAGACCCAGTACTTC. This gives the protein CASSPGDRVQETQYF.

V is TRBV7-9 and J is TRBJ2-3; D ambiguous. The V gene lost 1 base and the J gene lost 3 bases, with 5 bases spanning the gap. The germline gives CDR1 SEHNR, CDR2 FQNEAQ (reference sequence). The CDR3 consists of 13 residues. The CDR3 DNA reads TGTGCCAGCAGCTTAGACGGGACAGATACGCAGTATTTT. This gives the protein CASSLDGTDTQYF.

The rearrangement uses TRBV7-2 and TRBJ2-7, with a weak D call TRBD1 (7 bases). The CDR3 has 15 amino acids. Germline CDR1 and CDR2: SGHTA and FQGNSA. V was pared by 5 bases and J by 4 bases, with 18 bases between. CDR3 DNA: TGTGCCAGCAGCCAGTCAGGGGGGCCCCCGTACGAGCAGTACTTC. This translates into CASSQSGGPPYEQYF.

The chain couples TRBV5-4 to TRBJ2-7, with a possible D match to TRBD2 (5 bases). The ends were cut back, 4 bases at V and 5 bases at J, with 10 bases in the middle. The CDR3 runs to 12 residues. Germline V lookup: CDR1 SGHNT, CDR2 YYREEE (reference sequence). Here the CDR3 reads CASSGDSDEQYF. Written as DNA, the CDR3 is TGTGCCAGCAGCGGCGATAGCGACGAGCAGTACTTC.

This clone was recorded only once. V and J are TRBV5-1 and TRBJ2-1; D gene unclear. Trimming removed 4 bases at V and 0 bases at J, with 11 bases between. The V gene's germline CDR1 is SGHRS and CDR2 YFSETQ. The CDR3 is made up of 15 amino acids. The DNA of the CDR3 is TGCGCCAGCAGCCCCGCATTTAGCTCCTACAATGAGCAGTTCTTC. Translated: CASSPAFSSYNEQFF.

The chain recombines TRBV18 with TRBJ2-3; TRBD2 matches at 8 bases. The CDR3 runs 15 residues. The trim removed 4 bases at V and 2 bases at J, leaving 5 bases unmatched. Germline V gene lookup returns CDR1 KGHSH and CDR2 LQKENI. The CDR3, as DNA: TGTGCCAGCTCACTCCGAGCGGGGGCCACAGATACGCAGTATTTT. It yields the protein CASSLRAGATDTQYF. The variable domain in full, with the rest retrieved from reference TRBV18 and TRBJ2-3, is NAGVMQNPRHLVRRRGQEARLRCSPMKGHSHVYWYRQLPEEGLKFMVYLQKENIIDESGMPKERFSAEFPKEGPSILRIQQVVRGDSAAYFCASSLRAGATDTQYFGPGTRLTVL.

This clone has ten or more counts. This rearrangement joins TRBV3-1 (or the pseudogene TRBV3-2) to TRBJ1-3, with D perhaps matching TRBD1 (6 bases). Germline lookup yields CDR1 LGHDT and CDR2 YNNKEL (reference sequence). Trimming took 4 bases from V and 7 from J, leaving 14 bases between them. CDR3 length equals 14 residues. The DNA for the CDR3 is TGTGCCAGCAGCCCCGTCGGCAGGGGCAACACCATATATTTT. It encodes CASSPVGRGNTIYF.

The chain is built from TRBV19 and TRBJ1-5, with D uncertain. The germline V and J ends were trimmed by 4 bases and 4 bases, with 11 bases remaining between them. CDR3 size: 14 residues. In germline, CDR1 is LNHDA, CDR2 SQIVND (reference sequence). The CDR3 here is CASSSGGPNQPQHF. CDR3 nucleotide sequence: TGTGCCAGTAGTAGTGGAGGACCTAATCAGCCCCAGCATTTT.

This clone was observed a single time. This rearrangement joins TRBV7-9 to TRBJ2-5; 7 bases match TRBD2. The V segment lost 1 base and the J segment 3 bases; nucleotides outside the gene matches: 5. Germline-derived CDR1 and CDR2 are SEHNR and FQNEAQ (reference sequence). The CDR3 extends over 15 amino acids. The CDR3 region is CASSLVAAGKETQYF. CDR3 nucleotides: TGTGCCAGCAGCTTAGTTGCAGCGGGGAAAGAGACCCAGTACTTC.

V is TRBV29-1 and J is TRBJ1-2; tentatively, D is TRBD1 (5 bases). The V end was cut by 8 bases, the J end by 7 bases, with 17 bases between. The CDR3 length is 12 residues. Germline V gene data show CDR1 as SQVTM and CDR2 as ANQGSEA. CDR3 DNA sequence: TGCAGCCTAGGGGAAGGGTCGGGTGGCTACACCTTC. It is translated as CSLGEGSGGYTF.

This rearrangement joins TRBV2 to TRBJ1-4; no clear D. The germline V gene has CDR1 SNHLY and CDR2 FYNNEI. V was trimmed by 8 bases and J by 0 bases, leaving 13 bases between them. This CDR3 region has 15 residues. CDR3 nucleotide sequence: TGTGCCAGCGGTAAAGACACCGCAACTAATGAAAAACTGTTTTTT. Its translation is CASGKDTATNEKLFF.